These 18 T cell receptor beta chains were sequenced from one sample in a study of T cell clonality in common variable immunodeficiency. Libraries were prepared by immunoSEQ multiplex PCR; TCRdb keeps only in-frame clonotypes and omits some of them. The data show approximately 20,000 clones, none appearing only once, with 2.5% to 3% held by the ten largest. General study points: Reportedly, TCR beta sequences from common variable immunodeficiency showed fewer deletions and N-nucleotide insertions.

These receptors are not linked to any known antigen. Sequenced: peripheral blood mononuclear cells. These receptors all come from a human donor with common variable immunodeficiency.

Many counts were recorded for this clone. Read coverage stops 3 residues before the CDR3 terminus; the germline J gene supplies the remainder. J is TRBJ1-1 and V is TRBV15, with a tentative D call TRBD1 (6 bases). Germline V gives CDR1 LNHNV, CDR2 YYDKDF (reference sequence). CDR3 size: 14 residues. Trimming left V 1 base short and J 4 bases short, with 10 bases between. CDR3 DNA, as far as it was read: TGTGCCACCAGCAGAGGGGGGCCTGGCACTGAA. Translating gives CATSRGGPGTE. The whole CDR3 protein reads CATSRGGPGTEAFF.

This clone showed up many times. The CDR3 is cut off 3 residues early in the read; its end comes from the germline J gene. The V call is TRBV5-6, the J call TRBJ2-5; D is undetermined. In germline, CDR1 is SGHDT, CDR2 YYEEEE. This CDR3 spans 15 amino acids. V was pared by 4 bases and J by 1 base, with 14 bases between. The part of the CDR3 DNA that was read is TGTGCCAGCAGCATCGGTCACAGCTTCCAAGAGACC. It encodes CASSIGHSFQET. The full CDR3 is CASSIGHSFQETQYF.

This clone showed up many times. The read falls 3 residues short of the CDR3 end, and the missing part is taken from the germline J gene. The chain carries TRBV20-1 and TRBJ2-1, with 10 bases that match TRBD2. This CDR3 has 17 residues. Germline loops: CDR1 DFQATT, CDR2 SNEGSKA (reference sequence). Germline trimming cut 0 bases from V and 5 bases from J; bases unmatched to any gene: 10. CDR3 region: CSARDLSGRDLHNEQFF. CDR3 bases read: TGCAGTGCTAGAGATCTAAGCGGGAGGGACTTACACAATGAG.

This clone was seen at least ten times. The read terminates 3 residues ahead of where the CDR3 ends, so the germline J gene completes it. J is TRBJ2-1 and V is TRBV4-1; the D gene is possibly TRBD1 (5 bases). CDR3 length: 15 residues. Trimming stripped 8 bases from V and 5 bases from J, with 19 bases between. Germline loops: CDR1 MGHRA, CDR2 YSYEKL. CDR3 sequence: CASGNMQGGNNEQFF. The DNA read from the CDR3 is TGCGCCAGCGGCAATATGCAGGGTGGGAACAATGAG.

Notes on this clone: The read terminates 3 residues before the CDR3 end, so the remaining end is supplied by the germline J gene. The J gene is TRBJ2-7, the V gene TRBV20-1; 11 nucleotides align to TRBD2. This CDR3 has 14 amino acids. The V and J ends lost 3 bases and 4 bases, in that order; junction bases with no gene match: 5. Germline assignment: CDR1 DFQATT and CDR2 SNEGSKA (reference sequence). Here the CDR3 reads CSASGASGRYEQYF. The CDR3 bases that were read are TGCAGTGCTAGTGGGGCTAGCGGGAGGTACGAG.

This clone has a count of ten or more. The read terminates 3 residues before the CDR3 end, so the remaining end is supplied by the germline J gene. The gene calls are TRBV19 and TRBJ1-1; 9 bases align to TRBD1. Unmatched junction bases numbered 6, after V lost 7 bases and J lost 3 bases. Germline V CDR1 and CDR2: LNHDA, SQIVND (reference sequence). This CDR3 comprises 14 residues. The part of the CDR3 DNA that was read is TGTGCCAGTACCACAGGGACAGGGTACACTGAA. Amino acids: CASTTGTGYTE. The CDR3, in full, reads CASTTGTGYTEAFF.

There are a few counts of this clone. CDR3: CAWSVTGSEKLFF. The covered CDR3 bases are TGTGCCTGGAGTGTCACGGGGAGCGAAAAA. This chain connects TRBV30 to TRBJ1-4; D call uncertain. The read gets to within 3 residues of the CDR3 end, and the germline J gene fills in the rest. The CDR3 consists of 13 residues. Germline V gene sequence: CDR1 GTSNPN, CDR2 SVGIG (reference sequence). V was cut by 0 bases and J by 8 bases, with 10 bases left in between.

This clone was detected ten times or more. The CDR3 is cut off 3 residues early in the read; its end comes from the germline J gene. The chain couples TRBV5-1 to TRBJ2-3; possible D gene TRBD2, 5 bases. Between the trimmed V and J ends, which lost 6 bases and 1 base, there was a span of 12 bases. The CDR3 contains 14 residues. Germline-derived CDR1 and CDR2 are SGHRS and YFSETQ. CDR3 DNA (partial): TGCGCCAGCACCTCCGAGAGGGGCACAGATACG. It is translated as CASTSERGTDT. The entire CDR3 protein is CASTSERGTDTQYF. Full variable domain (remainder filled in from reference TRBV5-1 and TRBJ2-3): KAGVTQTPRYLIKTRGQQVTLSCSPISGHRSVSWYQQTPGQGLQFLFEYFSETQRNKGNFPGRFSGRQFSNSRSEMNVSTLELGDSALYLCASTSERGTDTQYFGPGTRLTVL.

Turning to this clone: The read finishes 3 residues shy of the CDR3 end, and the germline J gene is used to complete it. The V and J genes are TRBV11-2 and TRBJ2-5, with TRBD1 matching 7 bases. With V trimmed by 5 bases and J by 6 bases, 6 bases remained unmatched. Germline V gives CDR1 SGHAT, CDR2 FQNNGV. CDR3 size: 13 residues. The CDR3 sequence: CASSEDRIKTQYF. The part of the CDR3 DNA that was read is TGTGCCAGCAGCGAGGACAGGATTAAGACC.

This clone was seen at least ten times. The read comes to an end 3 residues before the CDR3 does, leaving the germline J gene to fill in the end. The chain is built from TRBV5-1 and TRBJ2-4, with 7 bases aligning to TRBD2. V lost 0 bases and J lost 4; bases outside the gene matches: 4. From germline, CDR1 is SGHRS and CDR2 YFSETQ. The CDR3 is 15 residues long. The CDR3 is CASSLDRGGKNIQYF. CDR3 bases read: TGCGCCAGCAGCTTGGATCGCGGGGGAAAAAACATT.

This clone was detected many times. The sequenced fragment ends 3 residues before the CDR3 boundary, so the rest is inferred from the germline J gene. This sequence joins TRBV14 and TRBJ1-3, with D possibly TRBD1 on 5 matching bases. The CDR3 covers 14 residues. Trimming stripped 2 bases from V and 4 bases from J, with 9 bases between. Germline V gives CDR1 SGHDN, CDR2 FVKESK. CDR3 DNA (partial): TGTGCCAGCAGCCAATGGGGCAGCGGAAACACC. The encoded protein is CASSQWGSGNT. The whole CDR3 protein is CASSQWGSGNTIYF. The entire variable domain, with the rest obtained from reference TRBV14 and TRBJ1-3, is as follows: EAGVTQFPSHSVIEKGQTVTLRCDPISGHDNLYWYRRVMGKEIKFLLHFVKESKQDESGMPNNRFLAERTGGTYSTLKVQPAELEDSGVYFCASSQWGSGNTIYFGEGSWLTVV.

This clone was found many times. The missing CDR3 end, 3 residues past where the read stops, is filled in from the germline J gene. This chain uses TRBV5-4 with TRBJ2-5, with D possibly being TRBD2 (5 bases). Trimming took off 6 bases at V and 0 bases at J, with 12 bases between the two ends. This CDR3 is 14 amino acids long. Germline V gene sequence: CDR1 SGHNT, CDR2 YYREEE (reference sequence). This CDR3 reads CASTGSRDQETQYF. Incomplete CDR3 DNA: TGTGCCAGCACGGGGTCAAGGGACCAAGAGACC.

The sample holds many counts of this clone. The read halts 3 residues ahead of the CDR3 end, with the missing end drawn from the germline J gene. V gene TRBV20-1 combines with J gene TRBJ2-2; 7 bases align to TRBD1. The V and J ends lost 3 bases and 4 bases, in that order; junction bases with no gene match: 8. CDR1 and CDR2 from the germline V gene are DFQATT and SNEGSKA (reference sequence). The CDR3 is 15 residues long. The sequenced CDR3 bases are TGCAGTGCTAGCGCTGTACAGGGGAGCACCGGGGAG. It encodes CSASAVQGSTGE. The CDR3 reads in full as CSASAVQGSTGELFF.

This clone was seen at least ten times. Partial CDR3 DNA: TGCGCCAGCAGCTTGGGCACAGGGCGGCAAGAGACC. Encoded protein: CASSLGTGRQET. The whole CDR3 protein is CASSLGTGRQETQYF. The gene calls are TRBV5-1 and TRBJ2-5; perhaps TRBD1 as D (6 bases). The CDR3 extends 3 residues past the end of the read, so its final part is completed from the germline J gene. Trimming took 0 bases from V and 2 from J, leaving 11 bases between them. CDR1 SGHRS and CDR2 YFSETQ come from the germline V gene. The CDR3 runs to 15 residues.

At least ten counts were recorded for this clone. CDR3 sequence reads: CASKLDRAPYEQYF. CDR3 DNA (partial): TGTGCCAGCAAATTGGACAGGGCCCCCTACGAG. The chain joins TRBV2 to TRBJ2-7; 8 nucleotides match TRBD1. The CDR3 end lies 3 residues beyond the end of the read and is filled in from the germline J gene. The CDR3 extends over 14 amino acids. CDR1 is SNHLY, CDR2 FYNNEI, per germline. V gave up 7 bases and J gave up 2 bases; unmatched junction bases: 7.

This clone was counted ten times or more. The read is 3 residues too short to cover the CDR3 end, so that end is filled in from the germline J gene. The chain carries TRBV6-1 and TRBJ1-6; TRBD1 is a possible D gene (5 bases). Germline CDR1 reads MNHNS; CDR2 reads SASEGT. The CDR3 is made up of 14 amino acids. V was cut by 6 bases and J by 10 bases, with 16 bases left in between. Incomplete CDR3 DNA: TGTGCCAGCAGCGAACCCGATGGGGGGTCACCC. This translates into CASSEPDGGSP. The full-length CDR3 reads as CASSEPDGGSPLHF.

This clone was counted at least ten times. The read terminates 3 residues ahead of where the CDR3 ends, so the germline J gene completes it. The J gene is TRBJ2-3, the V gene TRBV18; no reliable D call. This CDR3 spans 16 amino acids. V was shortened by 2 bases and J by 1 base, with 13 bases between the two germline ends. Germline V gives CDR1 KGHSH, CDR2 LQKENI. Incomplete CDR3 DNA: TGTGCCAGCTCACCAATAAAGGGCCCTGGCACAGATACG. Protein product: CASSPIKGPGTDT. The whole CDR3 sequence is CASSPIKGPGTDTQYF.

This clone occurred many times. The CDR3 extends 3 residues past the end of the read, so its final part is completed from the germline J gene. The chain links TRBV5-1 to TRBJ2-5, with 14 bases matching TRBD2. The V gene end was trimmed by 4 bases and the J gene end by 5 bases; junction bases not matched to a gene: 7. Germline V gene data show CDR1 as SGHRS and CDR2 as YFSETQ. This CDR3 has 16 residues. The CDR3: CASSGLAGGWGETQYF. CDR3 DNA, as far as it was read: TGCGCCAGCAGCGGACTAGCGGGAGGCTGGGGGGAGACC. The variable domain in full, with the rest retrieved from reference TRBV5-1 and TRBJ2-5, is KAGVTQTPRYLIKTRGQQVTLSCSPISGHRSVSWYQQTPGQGLQFLFEYFSETQRNKGNFPGRFSGRQFSNSRSEMNVSTLELGDSALYLCASSGLAGGWGETQYFGPGTRLLVL.